This TCR beta chain was observed in a study of blood T cell repertoires in COVID-19. Data came from immunoSEQ multiplex PCR; TCRdb stores just in-frame clones and leaves some out. The sample shows 20,000 to 25,000 clones, approximately 84% of them seen only once. The source material was peripheral blood. The source of this sequence is a man in his forties with acute or convalescent COVID-19.

The CDR3 reads CASRLTFSGELFF. CDR3 DNA: TGCGCCAGCAGACTAACATTCAGCGGGGAGCTGTTTTTT. This chain links TRBV5-1 with TRBJ2-2; D uncertain. The CDR3 consists of 13 residues. Looked up from germline, CDR1 is SGHRS and CDR2 is YFSETQ. Trimming shortened V by 5 bases and J by 7 bases, and 12 bases separated the two germline ends.